Each of the 20 T cell receptor beta chains below was sequenced from the same sample in a study of Ad26.COV2.S vaccination and SARS-CoV-2 variants. The data were produced by immunoSEQ multiplex PCR, yet TCRdb's version contains in-frame clones alone and is incomplete. This table holds hundreds of thousands of clones, 89% found once. Treatment in this sample: some 20 received Ad26.COV2.S at low or high dose, single or two shots; about 5 received placebo; per-sample allocation not given. Specimen acquisition occurred on day 63 following the initial vaccine or placebo injection. Here the sequenced sample was peripheral blood, taken in a trial of Ad26.COV2.S vaccine versus placebo. The source of these receptors is a person between 18 and 59 years old who received the Ad26.COV2.S COVID-19 vaccine or a placebo.

The chain recombines TRBV7-9 with TRBJ1-4; no clear D gene. Trimming cost V 1 base and J 2 bases, with 8 bases left between them. Germline CDR1 reads SEHNR; CDR2 reads FQNEAQ (reference sequence). This CDR3 has 15 amino acids. The CDR3 here is CASSLGVATNEKLFF. The CDR3, as DNA: TGTGCCAGCAGCTTAGGGGTAGCGACTAATGAAAAACTGTTTTTT.

The chain joins TRBV28 to TRBJ2-5, with D unresolved. The CDR3 runs to 12 residues. The germline V gene encodes CDR1 MDHEN and CDR2 SYDVKM. V lost 4 bases to trimming and J lost 5 bases, with 8 bases between them. The CDR3 spells CASSSPRETQYF. CDR3 bases: TGTGCCAGCAGTTCTCCCCGGGAGACCCAGTACTTC.

The CDR3 region has the DNA TGTGCCAGCAGCAACCTCCTAGGAGGAGATACGCAGTATTTT. It codes for CASSNLLGGDTQYF. The chain carries TRBV25-1 and TRBJ2-3, with TRBD2 as a possible D gene (5 bases). The CDR3 has 14 residues. Germline V gives CDR1 MGHDK, CDR2 SYGVNS. V was cut by 6 bases and J by 5 bases, with 15 bases left in between.

This clone was observed a single time. The V gene is TRBV6-5, the J gene TRBJ1-3, with D unresolved. There are 15 residues in the CDR3. CDR1 MNHEY and CDR2 SVGAGI come from the germline V gene. The V and J ends lost 8 bases and 0 bases respectively, with 14 bases between them. Written as DNA, the CDR3 is TGTGCCAGCGCGGGCAGACCGATCTCTGGAAACACCATATATTTT. Translating it yields CASAGRPISGNTIYF.

Here the CDR3 reads CASRRGRGTQYF. The CDR3 DNA reads TGTGCCAGCAGAAGGGGGCGCGGGACCCAGTACTTC. This chain links TRBV7-9 with TRBJ2-5, with 7 positions matching TRBD1. The J segment lost 7 bases and the V segment lost 6 bases, leaving 5 bases of the junction unmatched. The CDR3 sequence is 12 residues long. Per the germline V gene, CDR1 is SEHNR and CDR2 is FQNEAQ (reference sequence).

The chain joins TRBV18 to TRBJ2-3; 8 positions agree with TRBD1. The J segment lost 6 bases and the V segment lost 3 bases, leaving 8 bases of the junction unmatched. This CDR3 region has 15 residues. Germline CDR1 KGHSH, CDR2 LQKENI. The CDR3 loop is CASSPKFQGADTQYF. The DNA of the CDR3 is TGTGCCAGCTCACCCAAATTCCAGGGGGCGGATACGCAGTATTTT.

The CDR3 nucleotides read TGTGCCAGCAGCGCCCCTCCACTAGTGAGCACGCAGTATTTT. Its translation is CASSAPPLVSTQYF. The chain combines TRBV9 with TRBJ2-3, with D maybe TRBD2 (5 bases). Germline V lookup: CDR1 SGDLS, CDR2 YYNGEE. The CDR3 covers 14 residues. V was trimmed by 3 bases and J by 9 bases, leaving 17 bases between them.

The genes are TRBV27 and TRBJ2-7, with TRBD1 as a possible D gene (6 bases). Germline lookup yields CDR1 MNHEY and CDR2 SMNVEV (reference sequence). The CDR3 is 15 residues long. With 6 bases removed from V and 3 bases from J, the gap between germline ends came to 18 bases. The CDR3 coding sequence is TGTGCCAGCAGCTTAACAGGGTTGGGGCTCTACGAGCAGTACTTC. The encoded protein is CASSLTGLGLYEQYF.

The rearrangement joins TRBV19 to TRBJ2-5, with no clear D. The germline gives CDR1 LNHDA, CDR2 SQIVND (reference sequence). V was clipped by 3 bases and J by 4 bases, with 9 bases between them. The CDR3 runs 13 residues. CDR3 sequence reads: CASSIGQVETQYF. The CDR3 bases are TGTGCCAGTAGTATTGGGCAGGTAGAGACCCAGTACTTC. The complete variable domain, with remaining parts taken from reference TRBV19 and TRBJ2-5, reads DGGITQSPKYLFRKEGQNVTLSCEQNLNHDAMYWYRQDPGQGLRLIYYSQIVNDFQKGDIAEGYSVSREKKESFPLTVTSAQKNPTAFYLCASSIGQVETQYFGPGTRLLVL.

CDR3 sequence reads: CATSAPGTGTEKLFF. The CDR3 DNA reads TGTGCCACCAGTGCCCCCGGGACAGGAACGGAAAAACTGTTTTTT. The chain has TRBV24-1 and TRBJ1-4; TRBD1 matches 8 bases. This CDR3 spans 15 amino acids. Trimming at V came to 5 bases and at J to 8 bases, leaving 9 bases not matched to a gene. Germline V gene lookup returns CDR1 KGHDR and CDR2 SFDVKD.

This clone was counted a single time. The V call is TRBV5-1, the J call TRBJ2-1, with TRBD2 matching over 7 bases. The CDR3 is made up of 15 amino acids. With V trimmed by 1 base and J by 5 bases, 6 bases remained unmatched. Germline-derived CDR1 and CDR2 are SGHRS and YFSETQ. The CDR3 here is CASSLQGLTNNEQFF. DNA of the CDR3: TGCGCCAGCAGCTTGCAGGGACTAACGAACAATGAGCAGTTCTTC.

The chain recombines TRBV5-4 with TRBJ2-2; tentative D call: TRBD1 (6 bases). The CDR3 consists of 13 residues. CDR1 SGHNT and CDR2 YYREEE come from the germline V gene (reference sequence). V was pared by 4 bases and J by 7 bases, with 11 bases between. The CDR3 nucleotides read TGTGCCAGCAGCGCACAGGGAGACGGGGAGCTGTTTTTT. It is translated as CASSAQGDGELFF.

This chain uses TRBV14 with TRBJ1-2; TRBD1 is a possible D gene (5 bases). The V and J ends lost 3 bases and 8 bases respectively, with 13 bases between them. The CDR3 sequence is 13 residues long. The V gene's germline CDR1 is SGHDN and CDR2 FVKESK. The DNA of the CDR3 is TGTGCCAGCAGCCAGAGGGACGGAGCAGGCTACACCTTC. This encodes CASSQRDGAGYTF.

The rearrangement joins TRBV19 to TRBJ2-5; a weak D match, TRBD1 (6 bases). Per the germline V gene, CDR1 is LNHDA and CDR2 is SQIVND (reference sequence). This CDR3 contains 16 residues. Trimming stripped 7 bases from V and 5 bases from J, with 23 bases between. Written as DNA, the CDR3 is TGTGCCAGTACCGCGGTACAGGGTGCTCCACGGGAGACCCAGTACTTC. Translation gives CASTAVQGAPRETQYF.

V and J are TRBV3-1 (or the pseudogene TRBV3-2) and TRBJ2-7; 10 nucleotides match TRBD2. This CDR3 region has 18 residues. Germline CDR1 LGHDT, CDR2 YNNKEL (reference sequence). V lost 0 bases to trimming and J lost 5 bases; unmatched junction nucleotides: 13. CDR3 region: CASSQEGTSSGSLHEQYF. The DNA for the CDR3 is TGTGCCAGCAGCCAAGAAGGAACCTCTAGCGGGAGTCTCCACGAGCAGTACTTC.

This rearrangement joins TRBV7-6 to TRBJ1-1; D is uncertain. The germline V gene has CDR1 SGHVS and CDR2 FNYEAQ. V was pared by 6 bases and J by 3 bases, with 17 bases between. The CDR3 consists of 15 residues. The CDR3 coding sequence is TGTGCCAGCAGTCGGCGCGTGGGGATTGACACTGAAGCTTTCTTT. Protein sequence: CASSRRVGIDTEAFF.

The chain has TRBV14 and TRBJ1-1; 7 bases map to TRBD1. The trim removed 1 base at V and 10 bases at J, leaving 9 bases unmatched. This CDR3 contains 14 residues. Germline V lookup: CDR1 SGHDN, CDR2 FVKESK. This chain's CDR3 is CASSQARTGRGAFF. The DNA of the CDR3 is TGTGCCAGCAGCCAAGCCCGGACAGGCAGGGGAGCTTTCTTT.

The V call is TRBV5-4, the J call TRBJ2-1; 7 positions agree with TRBD1. With V trimmed by 4 bases and J by 0 bases, 7 bases remained unmatched. Germline V gene sequence: CDR1 SGHNT, CDR2 YYREEE (reference sequence). The CDR3 is 16 residues long. This CDR3 reads CASSKGQVSSYNEQFF. DNA of the CDR3: TGTGCCAGCAGCAAAGGACAGGTCAGCTCCTACAATGAGCAGTTCTTC.

This rearrangement joins TRBV6-5 to TRBJ1-2, with a tentative D call TRBD1 (5 bases). With 6 bases removed from V and 4 bases from J, the gap between germline ends came to 15 bases. The CDR3 covers 14 residues. Per germline, CDR1 MNHEY and CDR2 SVGAGI. The CDR3 bases are TGTGCCAGCAGACTTCAGGGAGGAGGCTATGGCTACACCTTC. Translating it yields CASRLQGGGYGYTF.

The chain links TRBV7-6 to TRBJ2-7; weak D call: TRBD1 (6 bases). V lost 5 bases and J lost 12, with 17 bases in between. CDR1 and CDR2 from the germline V gene are SGHVS and FNYEAQ. This CDR3 spans 12 amino acids. The CDR3 reads CASSPTGSGLYF. The CDR3 region has the DNA TGTGCCAGCAGCCCTACAGGGTCAGGGCTGTACTTC.